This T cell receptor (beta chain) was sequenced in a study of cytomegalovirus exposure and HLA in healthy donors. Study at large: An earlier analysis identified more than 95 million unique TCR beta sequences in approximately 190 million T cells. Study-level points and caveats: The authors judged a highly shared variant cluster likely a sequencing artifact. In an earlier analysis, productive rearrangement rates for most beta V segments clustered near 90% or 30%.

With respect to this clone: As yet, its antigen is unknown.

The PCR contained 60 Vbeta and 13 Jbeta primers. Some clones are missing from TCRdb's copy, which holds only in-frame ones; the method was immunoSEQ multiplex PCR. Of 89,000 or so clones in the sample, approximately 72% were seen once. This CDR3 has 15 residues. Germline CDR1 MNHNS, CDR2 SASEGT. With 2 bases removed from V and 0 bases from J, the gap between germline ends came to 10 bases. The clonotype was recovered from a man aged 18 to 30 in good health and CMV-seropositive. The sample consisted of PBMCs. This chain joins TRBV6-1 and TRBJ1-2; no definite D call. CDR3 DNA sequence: TGTGCCAGCAGTGAACTTTCCTTATCTAACTATGGCTACACCTTC. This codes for CASSELSLSNYGYTF.